This is a list of T cell receptor beta chains from one sample in a study of human T cells and chemical hapten exposure. Each CDR3 protein gets one entry after TCRdb re-called the RACE reads with MiXCR. Among roughly 34,000 distinct CDR3 sequences listed, 6% to 7% were seen once. Sequenced material: whole blood, taken in connection with sensitization to the hapten diphenylcyclopropenone (DPC). The receptors derive from a woman aged 30 to 39 with alopecia areata. Some clones in this sample may be carry-over from other donors' samples. The CDR3 runs from the conserved cysteine through the conserved F or W. The D gene is left open where the match is weak. Clone size is not always given. Where it is, it says once, few, many or a class for expanded clones.

TRBJ2-3 | - | TRBV5-1 | few | CASSLQGRADTQYF | TGCGCCAGCAGCTTACAGGGTAGGGCAGATACGCAGTATTTT
TRBJ1-2 | TRBD1 | TRBV12-5 | few | CASGRGTVNGYTF | TGTGCTAGTGGCCGAGGGACAGTCAATGGCTACACCTTC
TRBJ2-5 | - | TRBV18 | many | CASSPTQETQYF | TGTGCCAGCTCGCCTACCCAAGAGACCCAGTACTTC
TRBJ1-5 | - | TRBV6-2/TRBV6-3 | - | CAARASNQPQHF | TGTGCCGCCCGGGCTAGCAATCAGCCCCAGCATTTT
TRBJ1-2 | - | TRBV29-1 | many | CSVDQTGGNYGYTF | TGCAGCGTTGATCAGACGGGGGGAAACTATGGCTACACCTTC
TRBJ2-3 | TRBD2 | TRBV3-1 | few | CASSLSGGRVDTQYF | TGTGCCAGCAGTCTTAGCGGGGGGAGAGTAGATACGCAGTATTTT
TRBJ1-6 | - | TRBV11-1 | - | CASSPGPVRSPLHF | TGTGCCAGCAGCCCGGGCCCCGTGCGGTCACCCCTCCACTTT
TRBJ1-5 | - | TRBV6-6 | few | CASSYRQPSNQPQHF | TGTGCCAGCAGTTACCGACAACCTAGCAATCAGCCCCAGCATTTT
TRBJ1-5 | - | TRBV6-1 | - | CASSPLRGSNQPQHF | TGTGCCAGCAGCCCTCTGAGGGGTAGCAATCAGCCCCAGCATTTT
TRBJ2-4 | - | TRBV6-4 | many | CASSDLGVAKNIQYF | TGTGCCAGCAGTGACTTGGGAGTAGCCAAAAACATTCAGTACTTC
TRBJ2-6 | TRBD1 | TRBV12-3/TRBV12-4 | - | CASSRDSSGANVLTF | TGTGCCAGCAGTAGGGACAGCTCTGGGGCCAACGTCCTGACTTTC